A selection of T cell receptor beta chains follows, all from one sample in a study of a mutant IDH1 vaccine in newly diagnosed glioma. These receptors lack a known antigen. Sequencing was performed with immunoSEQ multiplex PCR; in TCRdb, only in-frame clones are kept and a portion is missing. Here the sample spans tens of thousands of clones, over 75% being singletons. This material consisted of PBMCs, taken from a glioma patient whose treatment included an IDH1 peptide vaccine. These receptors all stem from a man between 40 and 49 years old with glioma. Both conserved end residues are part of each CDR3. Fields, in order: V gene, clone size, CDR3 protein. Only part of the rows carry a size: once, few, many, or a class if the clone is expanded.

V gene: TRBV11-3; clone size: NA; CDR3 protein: CASSTGTGGDTQYF
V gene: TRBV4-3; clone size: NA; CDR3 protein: CASSQGPGEGYTF
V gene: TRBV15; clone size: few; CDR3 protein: CATSREYSKDGYTF
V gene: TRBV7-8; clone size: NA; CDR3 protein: CASSARDTDTQYF
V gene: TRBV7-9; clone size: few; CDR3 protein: CASSLGRQGIQQPQHF
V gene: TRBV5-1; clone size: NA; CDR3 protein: CASSPAARNGYTDTQYF
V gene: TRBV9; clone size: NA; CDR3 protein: CASSVFSRADPDTQYF
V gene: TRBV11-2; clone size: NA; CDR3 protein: CASRGRDRDTQYF
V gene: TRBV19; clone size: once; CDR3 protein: CASSILPAGGYEQYF
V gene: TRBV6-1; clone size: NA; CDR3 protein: CASRRDPMDGYTF
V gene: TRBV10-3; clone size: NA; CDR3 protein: CAISGLAGSYEQYF
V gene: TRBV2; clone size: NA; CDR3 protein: CASSARGTGIETQYF